The rows below give T cell receptor beta chains drawn from one sample of a study of blood T cell repertoires in COVID-19. Assay: immunoSEQ multiplex PCR; the TCRdb copy retains only in-frame clones and omits some. The repertoire holds hundreds of thousands of clones, with about 89% as singletons. The sample consisted of peripheral blood. Receptor source: a man aged 40-49 years with acute or convalescent COVID-19. CDR3s include the opening cysteine and the closing phenylalanine or tryptophan. The D gene is left open where the match is weak. Some rows have no size entry. The others give once, few or many, or a class for an expanded clone.

- | - | TRBJ2-1 | TRBV7-9 | CASSVRGNEQFF | TGTGCCAGCAGCGTAAGGGGAAATGAGCAGTTCTTC
TRBD1 | - | TRBJ2-1 | TRBV7-9 | CASSRQGVIGNEQFF | TGTGCCAGCAGCCGACAGGGTGTAATAGGGAATGAGCAGTTCTTC
- | - | TRBJ2-2 | TRBV27 | CASRAFNTGELFF | TGTGCCAGCAGGGCTTTTAACACCGGGGAGCTGTTTTTT
- | - | TRBJ1-2 | TRBV19 | CASSIQRGNYGYTF | TGTGCCAGTAGTATTCAGAGAGGGAACTATGGCTACACCTTC
- | - | TRBJ2-7 | TRBV15 | CATSRDHQGIHEQYF | TGTGCCACCAGCAGAGATCACCAGGGGATCCACGAGCAGTACTTC
TRBD1 | - | TRBJ2-5 | TRBV6-4 | CARPLGDSHQETQYF | TGTGCCAGGCCTTTGGGGGACAGCCACCAAGAGACCCAGTACTTC
TRBD2 | - | TRBJ2-5 | TRBV5-1 | CASSFGGSGGNQETQYF | TGCGCCAGCAGCTTTGGAGGTAGCGGGGGGAACCAAGAGACCCAGTACTTC
TRBD2 | - | TRBJ2-3 | TRBV6-2/TRBV6-3 | CASSPRGSRADTQYF | TGTGCCAGCAGTCCGCGGGGGTCCCGAGCGGATACGCAGTATTTT
TRBD1 | once | TRBJ1-1 | TRBV2 | CASSTGGFPPAFF | TGTGCCAGCAGTACAGGGGGCTTCCCCCCAGCTTTCTTT
- | - | TRBJ1-4 | TRBV9 | CASSVGRGWTNEKLFF | TGTGCCAGCAGCGTAGGGAGGGGATGGACTAATGAAAAACTGTTTTTT
TRBD1 | - | TRBJ1-2 | TRBV6-5 | CASSSFRQGARGYTF | TGTGCCAGCAGCTCTTTTCGACAGGGGGCAAGAGGCTACACCTTC
TRBD1 | - | TRBJ1-1 | TRBV19 | CASSYQTGRTEAFF | TGTGCCAGTAGTTACCAGACAGGGCGGACTGAAGCTTTCTTT
- | - | TRBJ2-5 | TRBV6-6 | CASSSIRVGETQYF | TGTGCCAGCAGTTCTATCAGGGTAGGAGAGACCCAGTACTTC
- | once | TRBJ1-2 | TRBV27 | CASSLQAGNYGYTF | TGTGCCAGCAGTTTACAAGCAGGCAACTATGGCTACACCTTC
TRBD2 | - | TRBJ2-5 | TRBV10-2 | CASSEGAGGQGGETQYF | TGCGCCAGCAGTGAGGGGGCGGGGGGCCAAGGAGGTGAGACCCAGTACTTC
- | - | TRBJ1-3 | TRBV5-4 | CASSPNPTGTGNTIYF | TGTGCCAGCAGCCCAAACCCGACAGGAACTGGAAACACCATATATTTT
- | few | TRBJ1-3 | TRBV5-1 | CASSYGTPTRNTIYF | TGCGCCAGCAGTTATGGGACACCTACTCGAAACACCATATATTTT
- | - | TRBJ2-1 | TRBV19 | CASSIGDSYNEQFF | TGTGCCAGTAGTATCGGAGACTCCTACAATGAGCAGTTCTTC
- | - | TRBJ2-7 | TRBV2 | CASSPYSWQYF | TGTGCCAGCAGCCCGTACAGTTGGCAGTACTTC
- | once | TRBJ2-2 | TRBV3-1/TRBV3-2 | CASSSIRDTGELFF | TGTGCCAGCAGCTCCATCCGGGACACCGGGGAGCTGTTTTTT
TRBD2 | once | TRBJ2-1 | TRBV9 | CASTPSGGAYNEQFF | TGTGCCAGCACCCCTAGCGGGGGGGCCTACAATGAGCAGTTCTTC
TRBD2 | - | TRBJ2-1 | TRBV9 | CASSESLAGGYYNEQFF | TGTGCCAGCAGCGAGTCACTAGCGGGGGGGTATTACAATGAGCAGTTCTTC
TRBD1 | - | TRBJ2-1 | TRBV6-5 | CASSRDRIYNEQFF | TGTGCCAGCAGTAGGGACAGGATTTACAATGAGCAGTTCTTC
- | once | TRBJ2-1 | TRBV30 | CAWSGAGFNLEQFF | TGTGCCTGGAGTGGGGCAGGGTTTAACCTTGAGCAGTTCTTC
TRBD1 | once | TRBJ1-2 | TRBV3-1/TRBV3-2 | CASSIGQGAIGYTF | TGTGCCAGCAGTATCGGACAGGGGGCCATTGGCTACACCTTC
TRBD2 | once | TRBJ2-3 | TRBV3-1/TRBV3-2 | CASSLAGPQDTQYF | TGTGCCAGCAGCCTAGCGGGGCCCCAGGATACGCAGTATTTT
TRBD2 | - | TRBJ2-3 | TRBV2 | CASSDERGFTDTQYF | TGTGCCAGCAGTGACGAGCGGGGCTTCACAGATACGCAGTATTTT
- | - | TRBJ2-2 | TRBV11-2 | CASSRVESPTGELFF | TGTGCCAGTTCCCGGGTAGAGTCCCCCACCGGGGAGCTGTTTTTT
- | once | TRBJ2-7 | TRBV12-3/TRBV12-4 | CASSLSGYAEQYF | TGTGCCAGCAGTTTATCGGGGTATGCCGAGCAGTACTTC
TRBD1 | - | TRBJ1-1 | TRBV7-6 | CASSPHGGQGYMNTEAFF | TGTGCCAGCAGCCCCCATGGGGGACAGGGCTACATGAACACTGAAGCTTTCTTT
TRBD1 | - | TRBJ1-5 | TRBV2 | CASRMTGNEQPQHF | TGTGCCAGCAGAATGACAGGGAACGAACAGCCCCAGCATTTT
TRBD1 | - | TRBJ1-6 | TRBV27 | CASSWTGVESPLHF | TGTGCCAGCAGTTGGACAGGGGTTGAATCACCCCTCCACTTT
TRBD1 | - | TRBJ1-6 | TRBV11-2 | CASSLAGQGWNSPLHF | TGTGCCAGCAGCTTAGCCGGACAGGGGTGGAATTCACCCCTCCACTTT
- | - | TRBJ2-5 | TRBV7-3 | CASSLGQGIQETQYF | TGTGCCAGCAGCTTAGGGCAGGGGATCCAAGAGACCCAGTACTTC
- | - | TRBJ2-2 | TRBV7-6 | CASSLASAGELFF | TGTGCCAGCAGCTTAGCGTCAGCCGGGGAGCTGTTTTTT
TRBD1 | - | TRBJ2-3 | TRBV5-6 | CASSPTGGSPTDTQYF | TGTGCCAGCAGCCCGACAGGGGGCTCCCCCACAGATACGCAGTATTTT
TRBD1 | - | TRBJ2-2 | TRBV5-1 | CASSFLPLTGGTGELFF | TGCGCCAGCAGCTTCTTGCCGTTGACAGGGGGGACCGGGGAGCTGTTTTTT
- | - | TRBJ1-2 | TRBV2 | CASSRDINYGYTF | TGTGCCAGCAGCAGGGACATCAACTATGGCTACACCTTC
TRBD1 | - | TRBJ2-1 | TRBV6-5 | CASSYGTGGYNEQFF | TGTGCCAGCAGTTACGGGACAGGGGGCTACAATGAGCAGTTCTTC
- | - | TRBJ1-2 | TRBV20-1 | CSASSDGQGTGGYTF | TGCAGTGCTAGTTCCGATGGGCAGGGAACCGGTGGCTACACCTTC
- | few | TRBJ1-1 | TRBV29-1 | CSGIQGYGTEAFF | TGCAGCGGAATACAGGGATATGGGACTGAAGCTTTCTTT
- | - | TRBJ2-2 | TRBV4-1 | CASSQEMEGELFF | TGCGCCAGCAGCCAAGAAATGGAGGGGGAGCTGTTTTTT
TRBD1 | - | TRBJ2-7 | TRBV5-1 | CASSSIGTGNYEQYF | TGCGCCAGCAGCTCCATAGGGACAGGGAACTACGAGCAGTACTTC
TRBD2 | - | TRBJ2-7 | TRBV19 | CATALAGGPYEQYF | TGTGCCACCGCTCTAGCGGGGGGGCCCTACGAGCAGTACTTC
- | - | TRBJ2-7 | TRBV11-2 | CASSLGRTESSYEQYF | TGTGCCAGCAGCTTAGGCCGGACAGAGAGCTCCTACGAGCAGTACTTC
- | - | TRBJ1-1 | TRBV15 | CATSRDGGRNTEAFF | TGTGCCACCAGCAGAGATGGGGGCAGGAACACTGAAGCTTTCTTT
TRBD2 | - | TRBJ2-3 | TRBV5-4 | CASSAGTSAQYF | TGTGCCAGCAGCGCCGGGACTAGCGCGCAGTATTTT
TRBD2 | - | TRBJ2-1 | TRBV12-5 | CASGLPNSGVGLNEQFF | TGTGCTAGTGGTTTGCCGAATAGCGGGGTGGGCTTAAATGAGCAGTTCTTC
TRBD1 | - | TRBJ2-2 | TRBV6-5 | CASSWDRVTGELFF | TGTGCCAGCAGCTGGGACAGGGTAACCGGGGAGCTGTTTTTT
- | - | TRBJ1-2 | TRBV4-2 | CASSPEMVRVNYGYTF | TGTGCCAGCAGCCCCGAGATGGTCAGGGTAAACTATGGCTACACCTTC
- | - | TRBJ1-6 | TRBV9 | CASSITSVLERRLSPLHF | TGTGCCAGCAGCATAACTTCGGTCCTCGAGAGGCGGCTTTCACCCCTCCACTTT
- | - | TRBJ1-2 | TRBV2 | CASSGGSYGYTF | TGTGCCAGCAGTGGTGGGAGCTATGGCTACACCTTC
- | - | TRBJ1-1 | TRBV9 | CASNKQDGSEAFF | TGTGCCAGCAATAAACAGGATGGGTCTGAAGCTTTCTTT
- | - | TRBJ1-4 | TRBV5-4 | CASSPGGGATNEKLFF | TGTGCCAGCAGCCCCGGCGGAGGGGCAACTAATGAAAAACTGTTTTTT
TRBD1 | - | TRBJ1-3 | TRBV5-5 | CASSLGQGVGNTIYF | TGTGCCAGCAGCTTGGGGCAGGGGGTCGGAAACACCATATATTTT
TRBD1 | - | TRBJ2-7 | TRBV5-1 | CASSPTGGSYEQYF | TGCGCCAGCAGTCCAACAGGGGGGTCCTACGAGCAGTACTTC